A single sample is the source of the 7 T cell receptor beta chains below, sequenced in a study of long-term antiretroviral therapy in people with HIV. Sequencing relied on immunoSEQ assay v3.0, run at survey level. The data were produced by immunoSEQ multiplex PCR, yet TCRdb's version contains in-frame clones alone and is incomplete. Among tens of thousands of clones listed, 85% to 90% were seen once. The sample here was unsorted PBMCs, taken 1.8 years before starting antiretroviral therapy. The receptors were gathered from a woman aged 25-40 years with HIV.

The genes are TRBV6-5 and TRBJ1-1; 7 bases line up with TRBD1. Germline V gene sequence: CDR1 MNHEY, CDR2 SVGAGI. The CDR3 extends over 14 amino acids. Trimming removed 5 bases from V and 3 bases from J; junction bases left unmatched: 6. CDR3 protein: CASSIRGGYTEAFF. The CDR3, as DNA: TGTGCCAGCAGTATCCGAGGGGGCTACACTGAAGCTTTCTTT.

The rearrangement joins TRBV25-1 to TRBJ1-4, with D unclear. This CDR3 is built from 16 residues. From germline, CDR1 is MGHDK and CDR2 SYGVNS. The V and J ends lost 1 base and 8 bases respectively, with 17 bases between them. CDR3 bases: TGTGCCAGCAGTGAATTGAAGGACCCGGACCTGGAAAAACTGTTTTTT. Its protein product is CASSELKDPDLEKLFF.

Here the CDR3 reads CASSDRSRETQYF. In DNA form, the CDR3 reads TGTGCCAGCAGCGACAGGTCCCGAGAGACCCAGTACTTC. V is TRBV7-2 and J is TRBJ2-5, with D possibly being TRBD1 (6 bases). The germline gives CDR1 SGHTA, CDR2 FQGNSA. V was shortened by 5 bases and J by 4 bases, with 11 bases between the two germline ends. The CDR3 loop spans 13 amino acids. The full variable domain, completed using reference TRBV7-2 and TRBJ2-5, is GAGVSQSPSNKVTEKGKDVELRCDPISGHTALYWYRQSLGQGLEFLIYFQGNSAPDKSGLPSDRFSAERTGGSVSTLTIQRTQQEDSAVYLCASSDRSRETQYFGPGTRLLVL.

The V call is TRBV21-1, the J call TRBJ1-6; TRBD1, the D gene given by the table, was not confirmed from the DNA. TRBV21-1 is flagged as a pseudogene. The CDR3 consists of 19 residues. CDR3 in amino acids: CASSKDRGRRPSYNSPLHF. The CDR3 DNA reads as TGTGCCAGCAGCAAAGACAGGGGGCGCAGACCATCCTATAATTCACCCCTCCACTTT.

This chain links TRBV7-6 with TRBJ2-5; D is possibly TRBD1 (6 bases). The CDR3 consists of 15 residues. V lost 4 bases and J lost 2, with 14 bases in between. CDR1 and CDR2 (germline): SGHVS, FNYEAQ. CDR3 amino acids: CASSSKGTRQETQYF. Here the CDR3 DNA reads TGTGCCAGCAGCTCCAAGGGGACAAGACAAGAGACCCAGTACTTC. Using reference TRBV7-6 and TRBJ2-5 for the parts outside the CDR3, the full variable domain is GAGVSQSPRYKVTKRGQDVALRCDPISGHVSLYWYRQALGQGPEFLTYFNYEAQQDKSGLPNDRFSAERPEGSISTLTIQRTEQRDSAMYRCASSSKGTRQETQYFGPGTRLLVL.

This clone was picked up one time. The gene calls are TRBV6-1 and TRBJ1-4; D possibly corresponds to TRBD1 (5 bases). CDR1 and CDR2 from the germline V gene are MNHNS and SASEGT. V was shortened by 5 bases and J by 5 bases, with 12 bases between the two germline ends. CDR3 length: 14 amino acids. In DNA form, the CDR3 reads TGTGCCAGCAGTCTAGGCGGGGGAAATGAAAAACTGTTTTTT. Translating gives CASSLGGGNEKLFF.

The CDR3 region is CASSPKIRGRAGNRYSNQPQHF. The CDR3 DNA is TGTGCCAGCAGCCCAAAGATAAGGGGGAGGGCAGGTAATCGGTATAGCAATCAGCCCCAGCATTTT. This sequence joins TRBV4-2 and TRBJ1-5; tentatively, D is TRBD1 (6 bases). Germline assignment: CDR1 LGHNA and CDR2 YNFKEQ. This CDR3 contains 22 residues. The V gene lost 4 bases and the J gene lost 0 bases, with 31 bases spanning the gap.